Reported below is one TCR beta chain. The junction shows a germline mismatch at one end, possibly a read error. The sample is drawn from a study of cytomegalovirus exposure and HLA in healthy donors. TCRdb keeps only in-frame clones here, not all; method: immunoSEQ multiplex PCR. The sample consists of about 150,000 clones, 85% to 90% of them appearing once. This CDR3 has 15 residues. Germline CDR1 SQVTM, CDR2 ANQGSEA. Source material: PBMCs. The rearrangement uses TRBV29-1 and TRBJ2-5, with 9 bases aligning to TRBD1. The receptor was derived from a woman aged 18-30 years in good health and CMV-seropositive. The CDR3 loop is CSVEDRDRAQVTQYF. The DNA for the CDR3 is TGCAGCGTTGAAGATAGGGACAGGGCTCAAGTGACCCAGTACTTC.